These 22 T cell receptor beta chains were all obtained from the same sample, sequenced in a study of Ad26.COV2.S vaccination and SARS-CoV-2 variants. TCRdb's copy holds only in-frame clones and misses some; the assay was immunoSEQ multiplex PCR. The sample shows hundreds of thousands of clones, more than 75% of them seen only once. Treatment noted: around 19 received Ad26.COV2.S at low or high dose, single or two shots; about 5 received placebo; per-sample allocation not given. Following the first vaccine or placebo injection, samples were taken on day 63. The sample here was peripheral blood, taken in a trial of Ad26.COV2.S vaccine versus placebo. The receptor source for this set is a person between 18 and 60 years old who received the Ad26.COV2.S COVID-19 vaccine or a placebo.

There are many counts of this clone. This chain links TRBV6-5 with TRBJ1-2; D is uncertain. This CDR3 is built from 15 residues. V was clipped by 2 bases and J by 2 bases, with 12 bases between them. The germline CDR1 and CDR2 sequences are MNHEY and SVGAGI. The CDR3 spells CASSYPRPKNYGYTF. In DNA form, the CDR3 reads TGTGCCAGCAGTTACCCTAGACCGAAAAACTATGGCTACACCTTC.

This clone has more than one count but fewer than ten. The V gene is TRBV2, the J gene TRBJ2-7, with 9 nucleotides matching TRBD1. Germline V gives CDR1 SNHLY, CDR2 FYNNEI. The CDR3 loop spans 13 amino acids. After removal of 7 bases from V and 5 bases from J, the junction contained 6 bases not matched to a gene. The CDR3 bases are TGTGCCAGCACGGGACAGGGTACCCACGAGCAGTACTTC. It translates to CASTGQGTHEQYF.

This clone was found a few times. This chain joins TRBV20-1 and TRBJ2-1; D may be TRBD2 (6 bases). The germline CDR1 and CDR2 sequences are DFQATT and SNEGSKA (reference sequence). V shed 3 bases and J shed 5 bases, with 14 bases lying between them. There are 14 residues in the CDR3. Here the CDR3 reads CSASRRALDNEQFF. DNA of the CDR3: TGCAGTGCTAGTCGGAGGGCGTTGGACAATGAGCAGTTCTTC.

The gene calls are TRBV4-2 and TRBJ2-1; D not certain. Germline V lookup: CDR1 LGHNA, CDR2 YNFKEQ. V dropped 1 base and J dropped 7 bases, with 8 bases sitting between them. The CDR3 covers 13 residues. The CDR3 spells CASSQGLGNEQFF. The CDR3 DNA sequence: TGTGCCAGCAGCCAAGGACTGGGAAATGAGCAGTTCTTC.

This chain links TRBV20-1 with TRBJ2-1, with D maybe TRBD2 (7 bases). Trimming took off 3 bases at V and 0 bases at J, with 12 bases between the two ends. This CDR3 contains 15 residues. Germline assignment: CDR1 DFQATT and CDR2 SNEGSKA (reference sequence). CDR3 loop: CSASLRGHSYNEQFF. The CDR3, as DNA: TGCAGTGCTAGTTTGCGGGGGCACTCCTACAATGAGCAGTTCTTC.

The genes are TRBV5-6 and TRBJ1-2; TRBD1 is a possible D gene (6 bases). Germline lookup yields CDR1 SGHDT and CDR2 YYEEEE. The CDR3 is 15 amino acids. V was shortened by 4 bases and J by 3 bases, with 16 bases between the two germline ends. The CDR3 is CASSPDAGAYYGYTF. In DNA form, the CDR3 reads TGTGCCAGCAGCCCCGACGCAGGGGCCTACTATGGCTACACCTTC.

V is TRBV5-4 and J is TRBJ1-6; 8 bases align to TRBD1. Germline assignment: CDR1 SGHNT and CDR2 YYREEE (reference sequence). This CDR3 has 14 amino acids. The J segment lost 8 bases and the V segment lost 3 bases, leaving 4 bases of the junction unmatched. The CDR3 sequence: CASSSQGAYSPLHF. CDR3 sequence (DNA): TGTGCCAGCAGCTCCCAGGGGGCTTATTCACCCCTCCACTTT. Supplemented by reference TRBV5-4 and TRBJ1-6, the full variable domain reads ETGVTQSPTHLIKTRGQQVTLRCSSQSGHNTVSWYQQALGQGPQFIFQYYREEENGRGNFPPRFSGLQFPNYSSELNVNALELDDSALYLCASSSQGAYSPLHFGNGTRLTVT.

The gene calls are TRBV10-3 and TRBJ2-7; TRBD1 matches 8 bases. This CDR3 has 14 residues. In germline, CDR1 is ENHRY, CDR2 SYGVKD. V shed 5 bases and J 4 bases; nucleotides not matched to a gene: 7. This CDR3 reads CAISRTGQLYEQYF. CDR3 coding DNA: TGTGCCATCAGTAGGACAGGGCAACTGTACGAGCAGTACTTC.

This clone came up once. The CDR3 protein is CASRPDRDYEQYF. DNA of the CDR3: TGTGCCAGCAGGCCGGACAGGGACTACGAGCAGTACTTC. This chain uses TRBV6-5 with TRBJ2-7; TRBD1 matches 8 bases. Losses at the gene ends were 6 bases for V and 3 bases for J; bases not matched to a gene: 4. The CDR3 has 13 amino acids. Germline assignment: CDR1 MNHEY and CDR2 SVGAGI.

This chain connects TRBV30 to TRBJ1-2; D is perhaps TRBD1 (5 bases). In germline, CDR1 is GTSNPN, CDR2 SVGIG (reference sequence). V was shortened by 2 bases and J by 4 bases, with 8 bases between the two germline ends. This CDR3 comprises 12 residues. CDR3 nucleotides: TGTGCCTGGAGTCAGGGAATCTATGGCTACACCTTC. Protein sequence: CAWSQGIYGYTF.

This clone was observed a few times. V usage is TRBV2 and J usage is TRBJ1-5, with a tentative D call TRBD1 (5 bases). V lost 5 bases to trimming and J lost 3 bases, with 11 bases between them. CDR1 SNHLY and CDR2 FYNNEI come from the germline V gene. The CDR3 is 14 amino acids. CDR3: CASSKQGDNQPQHF. In DNA, the CDR3 is TGTGCCAGCAGTAAGCAGGGAGACAATCAGCCCCAGCATTTT. The whole variable domain, filled in from reference TRBV2 and TRBJ1-5, reads EPEVTQTPSHQVTQMGQEVILRCVPISNHLYFYWYRQILGQKVEFLVSFYNNEISEKSEIFDDQFSVERPDGSNFTLKIRSTKLEDSAMYFCASSKQGDNQPQHFGDGTRLSIL.

This chain connects TRBV6-5 to TRBJ1-6, with a tentative D call TRBD1 (6 bases). Per the germline V gene, CDR1 is MNHEY and CDR2 is SVGAGI. V lost 4 bases, J lost 11 bases, and 12 bases lay in between. The CDR3 is 13 residues long. The CDR3 region is CASSSDSRPPLHF. The CDR3 nucleotides read TGTGCCAGCAGTTCGGACAGTCGACCACCCCTCCACTTT.

The rearrangement uses TRBV6-6 and TRBJ2-7, with unresolved D. V lost 0 bases and J lost 5, with 14 bases in between. The CDR3 sequence is 15 residues long. Per the germline V gene, CDR1 is MNHNY and CDR2 is SVGAGI (reference sequence). Here the CDR3 DNA reads TGTGCCAGCAGTTACTCTTCAGGCTTAAGGGACGAGCAGTACTTC. This codes for CASSYSSGLRDEQYF.

The rearrangement joins TRBV7-9 to TRBJ1-5; no firm D call. V was pared by 1 base and J by 6 bases, with 4 bases between. The CDR3 sequence is 12 residues long. The germline V gene encodes CDR1 SEHNR and CDR2 FQNEAQ (reference sequence). The CDR3: CASSLDSQPQHF. CDR3 DNA sequence: TGTGCCAGCAGCTTAGACAGTCAGCCCCAGCATTTT.

This clone was detected only once. Different DNA sequences within this sample yield the same CDR3. This sequence joins TRBV5-6 and TRBJ1-2; D is perhaps TRBD1 (5 bases). Germline V lookup: CDR1 SGHDT, CDR2 YYEEEE. V lost 0 bases and J lost 4, with 10 bases in between. This CDR3 region has 14 residues. CDR3 amino acids: CASSLVGQTYGYTF. The CDR3 DNA sequence: TGTGCCAGCAGCTTGGTTGGACAAACCTATGGCTACACCTTC. The variable domain in full, completed from reference TRBV5-6 and TRBJ1-2, reads DAGVTQSPTHLIKTRGQQVTLRCSPKSGHDTVSWYQQALGQGPQFIFQYYEEEERQRGNFPDRFSGHQFPNYSSELNVNALLLGDSALYLCASSLVGQTYGYTFGSGTRLTVV.

The V call is TRBV28, the J call TRBJ1-5, with 8 positions matching TRBD1. Per germline, CDR1 MDHEN and CDR2 SYDVKM. V lost 7 bases, J lost 6 bases, and 11 bases stayed unmatched. The CDR3 consists of 15 residues. DNA for the CDR3: TGTGCCAGCAACCTTGGAGGACAGGGTGGTCAGCCCCAGCATTTT. Protein: CASNLGGQGGQPQHF.

CDR3 in DNA: TGTGCCGCGGGGGCACCTAGCACAGATACGCAGTATTTT. It encodes CAAGAPSTDTQYF. The chain uses TRBV6-5 and TRBJ2-3, with D perhaps TRBD2 (7 bases). In germline, CDR1 is MNHEY, CDR2 SVGAGI. V was shortened by 11 bases and J by 0 bases, with 12 bases between the two germline ends. The CDR3 extends over 13 amino acids.

The V gene is TRBV9, the J gene TRBJ1-3; 7 nucleotides align to TRBD1. The CDR3 consists of 15 residues. Germline loops: CDR1 SGDLS, CDR2 YYNGEE. The V segment lost 4 bases and the J segment 2 bases; nucleotides outside the gene matches: 6. CDR3 sequence: CASSPTGEAGNTIYF. The CDR3 DNA reads TGTGCCAGCAGCCCTACAGGGGAGGCTGGAAACACCATATATTTT.

This chain joins TRBV29-1 and TRBJ2-7; 8 bases line up with TRBD1. Unmatched junction bases numbered 2, after V lost 0 bases and J lost 1 base. Germline V gene sequence: CDR1 SQVTM, CDR2 ANQGSEA. This CDR3 has 14 amino acids. For the CDR3, the DNA is TGCAGCGTTGAAGAGGACAGGGCTTCCTACGAGCAGTACTTC. Its protein is CSVEEDRASYEQYF.

Turning to this clone: Other DNA sequences in the same sample also yield this CDR3. The V gene is TRBV5-1, the J gene TRBJ2-7; 8 positions match TRBD1. The CDR3 has 14 amino acids. Germline V CDR1 and CDR2: SGHRS, YFSETQ. Trimming took 4 bases from V and 4 from J; bases not matched to a gene: 7. CDR3 nucleotide sequence: TGCGCCAGCAGCCCAGGACAGGGTCCGTACGAGCAGTACTTC. Translation: CASSPGQGPYEQYF.

This chain joins TRBV5-4 and TRBJ1-1; 7 positions agree with TRBD1. This CDR3 has 15 amino acids. V lost 3 bases, J lost 1 base, and 6 bases stayed unmatched. Germline-derived CDR1 and CDR2 are SGHNT and YYREEE (reference sequence). The CDR3 sequence: CASSSEGARNTEAFF. The DNA of the CDR3 is TGTGCCAGCAGCTCAGAGGGGGCAAGGAACACTGAAGCTTTCTTT.

J is TRBJ1-1 and V is TRBV27; 8 positions match TRBD1. The CDR3 has 14 amino acids. From germline, CDR1 is MNHEY and CDR2 SMNVEV (reference sequence). Losses at the gene ends were 6 bases for V and 4 bases for J; bases not matched to a gene: 7. The CDR3 DNA reads TGTGCCAGCAGCCAGGGGGCGCTCGGCACTGAAGCTTTCTTT. Its translation: CASSQGALGTEAFF.